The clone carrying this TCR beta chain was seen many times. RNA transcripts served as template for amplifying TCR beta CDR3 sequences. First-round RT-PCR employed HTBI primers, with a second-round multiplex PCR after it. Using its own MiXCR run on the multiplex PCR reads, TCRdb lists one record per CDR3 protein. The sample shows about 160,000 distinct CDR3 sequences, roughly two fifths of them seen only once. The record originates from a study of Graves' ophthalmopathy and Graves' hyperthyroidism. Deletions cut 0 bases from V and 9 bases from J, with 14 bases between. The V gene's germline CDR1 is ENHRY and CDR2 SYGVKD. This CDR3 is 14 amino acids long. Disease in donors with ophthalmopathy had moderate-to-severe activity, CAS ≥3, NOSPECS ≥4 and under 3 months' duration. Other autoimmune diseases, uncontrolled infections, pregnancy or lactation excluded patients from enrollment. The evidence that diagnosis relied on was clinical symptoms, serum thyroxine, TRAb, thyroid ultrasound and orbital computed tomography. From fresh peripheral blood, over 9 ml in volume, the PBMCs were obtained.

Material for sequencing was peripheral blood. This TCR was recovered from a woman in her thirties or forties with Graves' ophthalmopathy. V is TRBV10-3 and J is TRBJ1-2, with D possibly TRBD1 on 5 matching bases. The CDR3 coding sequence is TGTGCCATCAGTGAGTCAACAGGAGAAGGGAGCTACACCTTC. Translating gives CAISESTGEGSYTF.